Here is one T cell receptor (beta chain) with its context. The data belong to a study of blood T cell repertoires in COVID-19. Overall study: Spain, Italy and the United States supplied samples that represented acute and convalescent COVID-19. T cells, B-cell-depleted T cells, or PBMCs provided the cDNA or gDNA that served as material.

The CDR3 length is 17 residues. Trimming cost V 0 bases and J 6 bases; bases outside gene matches: 12. In germline, CDR1 is SGHTA, CDR2 FQGNSA. In the authors' workflow: Amplified reference gene primers provided the basis for estimating nucleated cell counts. The data were produced by immunoSEQ multiplex PCR, yet TCRdb's version contains in-frame clones alone and is incomplete. The V and J calls and the clone size are those of that table, but D and trimming were determined from the DNA. The profile shows under 350,000 clones, around 90% of them singletons. The origin of this receptor is a man aged 70 or older with acute or convalescent COVID-19. The sample consisted of peripheral blood. V gene TRBV7-2 combines with J gene TRBJ2-3; 7 positions match TRBD2. CDR3 bases: TGTGCCAGCAGCTTAGCGGCCCTAAAGCGGGGTAGGGATACGCAGTATTTT. Protein: CASSLAALKRGRDTQYF.